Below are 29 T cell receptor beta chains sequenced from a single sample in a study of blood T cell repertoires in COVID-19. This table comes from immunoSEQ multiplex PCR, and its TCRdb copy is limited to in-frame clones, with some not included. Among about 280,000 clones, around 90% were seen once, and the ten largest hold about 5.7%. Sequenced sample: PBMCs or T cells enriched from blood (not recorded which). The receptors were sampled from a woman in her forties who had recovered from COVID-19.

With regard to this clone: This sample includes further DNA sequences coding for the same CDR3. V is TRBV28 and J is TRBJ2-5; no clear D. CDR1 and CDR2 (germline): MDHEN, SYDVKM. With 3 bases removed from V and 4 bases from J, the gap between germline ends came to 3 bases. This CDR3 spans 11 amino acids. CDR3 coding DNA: TGTGCCAGCAGTTTTAGAGAGACCCAGTACTTC. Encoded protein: CASSFRETQYF. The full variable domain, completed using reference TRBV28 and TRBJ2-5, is DVKVTQSSRYLVKRTGEKVFLECVQDMDHENMFWYRQDPGLGLRLIYFSYDVKMKEKGDIPEGYSVSREKKERFSLILESASTNQTSMYLCASSFRETQYFGPGTRLLVL.

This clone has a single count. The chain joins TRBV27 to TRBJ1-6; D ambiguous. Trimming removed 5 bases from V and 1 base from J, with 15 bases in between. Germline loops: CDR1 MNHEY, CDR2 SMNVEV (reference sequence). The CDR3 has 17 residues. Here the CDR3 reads CASSLGRESSYNSPLHF. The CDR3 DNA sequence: TGTGCCAGCAGTCTGGGGAGGGAAAGTTCCTATAATTCACCCCTCCACTTT.

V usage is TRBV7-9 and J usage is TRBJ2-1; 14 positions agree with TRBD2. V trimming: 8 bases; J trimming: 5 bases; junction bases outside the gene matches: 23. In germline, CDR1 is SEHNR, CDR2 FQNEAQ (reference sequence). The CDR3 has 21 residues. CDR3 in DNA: TGTGCCAGCCCCAAAGGGGAGGGAGGACTAGCGGGAGGCTGGGATGACAATGAGCAGTTCTTC. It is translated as CASPKGEGGLAGGWDDNEQFF.

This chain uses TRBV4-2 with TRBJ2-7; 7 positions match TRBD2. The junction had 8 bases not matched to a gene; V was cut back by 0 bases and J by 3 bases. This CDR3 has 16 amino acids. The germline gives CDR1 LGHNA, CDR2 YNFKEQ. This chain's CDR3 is CASSQDWSGNGYEQYF. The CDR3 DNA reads TGTGCCAGCAGCCAAGATTGGAGCGGGAATGGCTACGAGCAGTACTTC.

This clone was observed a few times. The CDR3 reads CASSGGYSGNTIYF. As DNA, the CDR3 is TGTGCCAGTAGTGGGGGGTACTCTGGAAACACCATATATTTT. This chain uses TRBV19 with TRBJ1-3; D might be TRBD1 (5 bases). Germline CDR1 reads LNHDA; CDR2 reads SQIVND (reference sequence). Trimming shortened V by 5 bases and J by 0 bases, and 8 bases separated the two germline ends. This CDR3 spans 14 amino acids.

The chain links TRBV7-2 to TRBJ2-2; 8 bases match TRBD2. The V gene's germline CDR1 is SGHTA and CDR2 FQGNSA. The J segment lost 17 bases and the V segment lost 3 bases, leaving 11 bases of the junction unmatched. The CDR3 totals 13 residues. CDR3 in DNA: TGTGCCAGCAGCTTTGTCGAACGGGGGGGTGATTTTTTT. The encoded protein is CASSFVERGGDFF.

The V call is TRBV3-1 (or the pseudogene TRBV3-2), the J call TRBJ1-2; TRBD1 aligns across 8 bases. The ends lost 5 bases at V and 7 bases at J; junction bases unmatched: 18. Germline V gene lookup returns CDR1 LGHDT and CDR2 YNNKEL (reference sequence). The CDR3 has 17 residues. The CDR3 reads CASSGVLGQGAGAGYTF. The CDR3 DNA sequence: TGTGCCAGCAGCGGCGTGCTTGGGCAGGGGGCAGGAGCTGGCTACACCTTC.

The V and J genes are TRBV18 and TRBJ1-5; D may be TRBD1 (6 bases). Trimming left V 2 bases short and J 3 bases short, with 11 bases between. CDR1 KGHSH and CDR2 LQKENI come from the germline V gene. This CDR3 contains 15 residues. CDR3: CASSPTGQVNQPQHF. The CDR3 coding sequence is TGTGCCAGCTCACCAACGGGACAAGTCAATCAGCCCCAGCATTTT. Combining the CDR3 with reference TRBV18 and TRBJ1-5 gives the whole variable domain NAGVMQNPRHLVRRRGQEARLRCSPMKGHSHVYWYRQLPEEGLKFMVYLQKENIIDESGMPKERFSAEFPKEGPSILRIQQVVRGDSAAYFCASSPTGQVNQPQHFGDGTRLSIL.

This chain's CDR3 is CATSSHTETQYF. The CDR3 DNA follows: TGTGCCACCAGTAGCCATACAGAGACCCAGTACTTC. The V gene is TRBV24-1, the J gene TRBJ2-5; D not certain. Germline-derived CDR1 and CDR2 are KGHDR and SFDVKD. The CDR3 extends over 12 amino acids. Trimming cost V 6 bases and J 4 bases, with 8 bases left between them.

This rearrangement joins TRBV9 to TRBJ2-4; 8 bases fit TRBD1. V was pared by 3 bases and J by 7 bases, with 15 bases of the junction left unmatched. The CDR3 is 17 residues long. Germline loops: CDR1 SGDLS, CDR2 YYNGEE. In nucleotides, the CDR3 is TGTGCCAGCAGCGAAGGGTCCGGGACAGGAGTACGCAACATTCAGTACTTC. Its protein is CASSEGSGTGVRNIQYF. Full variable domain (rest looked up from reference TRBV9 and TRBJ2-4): DSGVTQTPKHLITATGQRVTLRCSPRSGDLSVYWYQQSLDQGLQFLIQYYNGEERAKGNILERFSAQQFPDLHSELNLSSLELGDSALYFCASSEGSGTGVRNIQYFGAGTRLSVL.

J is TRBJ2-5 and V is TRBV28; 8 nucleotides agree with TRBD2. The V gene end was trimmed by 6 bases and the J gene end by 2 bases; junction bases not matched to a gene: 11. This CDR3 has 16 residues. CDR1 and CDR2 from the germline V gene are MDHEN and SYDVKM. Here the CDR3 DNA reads TGTGCCAGCAGCGGTCCACTAGCGGACTTTCAAGAGACCCAGTACTTC. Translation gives CASSGPLADFQETQYF.

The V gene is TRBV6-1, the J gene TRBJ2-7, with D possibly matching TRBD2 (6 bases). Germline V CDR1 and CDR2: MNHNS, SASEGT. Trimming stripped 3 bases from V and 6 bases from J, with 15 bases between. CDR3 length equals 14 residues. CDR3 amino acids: CASSDRRVRGEQYF. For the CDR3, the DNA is TGTGCCAGCAGTGATAGGAGGGTACGGGGCGAGCAGTACTTC.

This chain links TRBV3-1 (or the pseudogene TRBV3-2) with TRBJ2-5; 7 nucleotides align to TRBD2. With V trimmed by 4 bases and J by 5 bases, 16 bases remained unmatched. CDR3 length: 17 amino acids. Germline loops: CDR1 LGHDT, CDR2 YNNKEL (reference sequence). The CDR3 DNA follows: TGTGCCAGCAGCCCAAGTTCCCGTGGGAGGGCACAGGAGACCCAGTACTTC. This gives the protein CASSPSSRGRAQETQYF.

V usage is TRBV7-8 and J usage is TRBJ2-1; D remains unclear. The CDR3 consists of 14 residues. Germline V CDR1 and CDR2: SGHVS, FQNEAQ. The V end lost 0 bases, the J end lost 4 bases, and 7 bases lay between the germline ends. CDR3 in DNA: TGTGCCAGCAGCTTAGCAATTAAATACAATGAGCAGTTCTTC. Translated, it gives CASSLAIKYNEQFF.

CDR3 residues: CASSQLAAQETQYF. CDR3 DNA: TGTGCCAGCAGCCAGCTAGCGGCCCAAGAGACCCAGTACTTC. The rearrangement links TRBV7-2 to TRBJ2-5; 7 bases are shared with TRBD2. V lost 5 bases and J lost 1; bases outside the gene matches: 4. CDR3 length equals 14 residues. Germline CDR1 and CDR2: SGHTA and FQGNSA. Complete variable domain (other parts from reference TRBV7-2 and TRBJ2-5): GAGVSQSPSNKVTEKGKDVELRCDPISGHTALYWYRQSLGQGLEFLIYFQGNSAPDKSGLPSDRFSAERTGGSVSTLTIQRTQQEDSAVYLCASSQLAAQETQYFGPGTRLLVL.

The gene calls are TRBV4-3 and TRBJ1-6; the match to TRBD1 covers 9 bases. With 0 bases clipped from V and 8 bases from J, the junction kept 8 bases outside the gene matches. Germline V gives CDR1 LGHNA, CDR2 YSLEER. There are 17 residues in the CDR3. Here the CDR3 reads CASSQDRDRAPHSPLHF. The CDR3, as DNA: TGCGCCAGCAGCCAAGATCGGGACAGGGCTCCTCATTCACCCCTCCACTTT.

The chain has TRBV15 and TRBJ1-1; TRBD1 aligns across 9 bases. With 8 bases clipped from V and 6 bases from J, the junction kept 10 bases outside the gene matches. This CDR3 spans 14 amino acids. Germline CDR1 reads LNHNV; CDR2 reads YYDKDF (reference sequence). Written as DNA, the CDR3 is TGTGCCACCGGCTCGACAGGGGGAAGGTCTGAAGCTTTCTTT. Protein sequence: CATGSTGGRSEAFF.

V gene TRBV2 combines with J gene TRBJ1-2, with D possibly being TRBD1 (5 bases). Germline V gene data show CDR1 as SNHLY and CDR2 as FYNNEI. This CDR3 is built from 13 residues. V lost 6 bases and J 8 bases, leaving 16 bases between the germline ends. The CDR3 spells CASRRQLTAGYTF. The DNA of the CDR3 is TGTGCCAGCAGGCGACAGCTTACTGCCGGCTACACCTTC. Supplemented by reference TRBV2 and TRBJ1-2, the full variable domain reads EPEVTQTPSHQVTQMGQEVILRCVPISNHLYFYWYRQILGQKVEFLVSFYNNEISEKSEIFDDQFSVERPDGSNFTLKIRSTKLEDSAMYFCASRRQLTAGYTFGSGTRLTVV.

The CDR3 DNA follows: TGTGCCAGCAGCTTAGACCAGATCACAGATACGCAGTATTTT. The encoded protein is CASSLDQITDTQYF. This chain links TRBV7-2 with TRBJ2-3; D unresolved. Per the germline V gene, CDR1 is SGHTA and CDR2 is FQGNSA. V lost 1 base and J 2 bases, leaving 7 bases between the germline ends. The CDR3 covers 14 residues.

CDR3: CASSSTGQGRGYTF. In nucleotides, the CDR3 is TGTGCCAGCAGTTCAACGGGACAGGGGAGAGGCTACACCTTC. J is TRBJ1-2 and V is TRBV6-2 or TRBV6-3; 10 bases are shared with TRBD1. The CDR3 has 14 residues. V was pared by 4 bases and J by 8 bases, with 7 bases of the junction left unmatched. Germline V gives CDR1 MNHEY, CDR2 SVGEGT.

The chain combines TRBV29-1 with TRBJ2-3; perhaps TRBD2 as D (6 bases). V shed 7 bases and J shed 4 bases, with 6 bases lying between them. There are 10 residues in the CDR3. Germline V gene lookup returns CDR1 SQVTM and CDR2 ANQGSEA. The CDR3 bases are TGCAGCGGGGAGGCAGATACGCAGTATTTT. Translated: CSGEADTQYF.

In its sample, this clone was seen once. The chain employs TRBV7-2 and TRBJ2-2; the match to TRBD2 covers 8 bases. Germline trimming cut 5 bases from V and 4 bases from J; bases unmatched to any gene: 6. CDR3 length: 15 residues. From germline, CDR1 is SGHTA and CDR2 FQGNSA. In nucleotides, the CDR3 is TGTGCCAGCAGCGGTACTAGCGGCCTCACCGGGGAGCTGTTTTTT. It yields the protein CASSGTSGLTGELFF.

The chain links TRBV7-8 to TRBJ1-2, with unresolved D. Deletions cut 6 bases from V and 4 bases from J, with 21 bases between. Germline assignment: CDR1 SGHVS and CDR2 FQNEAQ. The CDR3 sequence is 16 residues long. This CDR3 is CASSPEARARPYGYTF. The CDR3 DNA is TGTGCCAGCAGTCCAGAGGCACGCGCTCGACCCTATGGCTACACCTTC.

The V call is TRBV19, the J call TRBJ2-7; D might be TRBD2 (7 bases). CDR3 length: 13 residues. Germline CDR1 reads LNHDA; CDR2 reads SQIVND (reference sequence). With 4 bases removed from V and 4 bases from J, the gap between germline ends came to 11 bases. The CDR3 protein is CASSTGGGYEQYF. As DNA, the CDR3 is TGTGCCAGTAGTACGGGGGGCGGTTACGAGCAGTACTTC.

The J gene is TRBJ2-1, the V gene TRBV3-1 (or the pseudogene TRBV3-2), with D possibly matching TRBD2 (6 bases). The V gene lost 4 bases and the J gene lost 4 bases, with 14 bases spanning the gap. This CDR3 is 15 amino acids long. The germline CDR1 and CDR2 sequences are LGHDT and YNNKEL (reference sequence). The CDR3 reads CASSLGGEIYNEQFF. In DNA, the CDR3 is TGTGCCAGCAGCCTGGGGGGAGAAATATACAATGAGCAGTTCTTC.

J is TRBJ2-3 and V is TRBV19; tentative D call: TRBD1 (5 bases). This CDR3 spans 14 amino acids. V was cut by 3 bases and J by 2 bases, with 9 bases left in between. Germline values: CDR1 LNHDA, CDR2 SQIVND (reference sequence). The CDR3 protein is CASSMQGSTDTQYF. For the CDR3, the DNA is TGTGCCAGTAGTATGCAGGGATCCACAGATACGCAGTATTTT.

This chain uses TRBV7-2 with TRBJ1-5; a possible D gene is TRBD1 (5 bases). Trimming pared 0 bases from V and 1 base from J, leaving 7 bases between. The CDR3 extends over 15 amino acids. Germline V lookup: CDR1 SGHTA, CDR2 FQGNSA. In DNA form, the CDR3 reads TGTGCCAGCAGCTTAGCGGGACTGAGCAATCAGCCCCAGCATTTT. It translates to CASSLAGLSNQPQHF.

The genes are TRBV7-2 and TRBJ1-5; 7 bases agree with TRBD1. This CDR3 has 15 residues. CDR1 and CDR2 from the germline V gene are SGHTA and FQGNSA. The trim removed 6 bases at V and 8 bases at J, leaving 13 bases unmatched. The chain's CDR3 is CASSSPSGGWEPQHF. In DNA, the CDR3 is TGTGCCAGCAGTTCACCTTCAGGGGGGTGGGAGCCCCAGCATTTT.

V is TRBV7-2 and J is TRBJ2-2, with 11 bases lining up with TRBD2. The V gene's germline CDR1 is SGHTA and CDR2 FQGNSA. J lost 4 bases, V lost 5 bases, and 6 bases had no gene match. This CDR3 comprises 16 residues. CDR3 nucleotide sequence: TGTGCCAGCAGCGCAGCGGGACTAGCGGTCACCGGGGAGCTGTTTTTT. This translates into CASSAAGLAVTGELFF. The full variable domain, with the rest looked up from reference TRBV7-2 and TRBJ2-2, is GAGVSQSPSNKVTEKGKDVELRCDPISGHTALYWYRQSLGQGLEFLIYFQGNSAPDKSGLPSDRFSAERTGGSVSTLTIQRTQQEDSAVYLCASSAAGLAVTGELFFGEGSRLTVL.